Listed here are 20 T cell receptor beta chains from one sample, sequenced in a study of early T cells in non-severe SARS-CoV-2 infection. MiXCR was run by TCRdb on the 5' RACE reads, yielding one entry per CDR3 protein. The repertoire consists of around 70,000 distinct CDR3 sequences, with approximately 8.3% occurring once and the leading ten covering 3% to 3.5%. Material: whole blood. These TCRs come from an adult who was a healthcare worker with PCR-confirmed SARS-CoV-2 infection or an uninfected control (not recorded which).

This clonotype showed up many times. The chain uses TRBV19 and TRBJ2-6; 8 bases match TRBD1. CDR3 size: 18 residues. The germline V gene encodes CDR1 LNHDA and CDR2 SQIVND (reference sequence). V lost 2 bases, J lost 2 bases, and 8 bases stayed unmatched. CDR3 amino acids: CASSIRQGKITGANVLTF. In nucleotides, the CDR3 is TGTGCCAGTAGTATACGACAGGGGAAGATCACTGGGGCCAACGTCCTGACTTTC. Combining the CDR3 with reference TRBV19 and TRBJ2-6 gives the whole variable domain DGGITQSPKYLFRKEGQNVTLSCEQNLNHDAMYWYRQDPGQGLRLIYYSQIVNDFQKGDIAEGYSVSREKKESFPLTVTSAQKNPTAFYLCASSIRQGKITGANVLTFGAGSRLTVL.

The rearrangement joins TRBV29-1 to TRBJ2-5, with D tentatively TRBD1 (5 bases). This CDR3 is built from 11 residues. Germline V CDR1 and CDR2: SQVTM, ANQGSEA. V shed 7 bases and J shed 5 bases, with 11 bases lying between them. The CDR3 nucleotides are TGCAGCGCCGGATGGGGCGAGACCCAGTACTTC. Its protein product is CSAGWGETQYF.

This clonotype showed up many times. The rearrangement joins TRBV6-1 to TRBJ2-5; D gene uncertain. Trimming pared 10 bases from V and 4 bases from J, leaving 10 bases between. The CDR3 loop spans 11 amino acids. In germline, CDR1 is MNHNS, CDR2 SASEGT. The CDR3 protein is CATEGRETQYF. The CDR3 bases are TGTGCCACCGAAGGCAGAGAGACCCAGTACTTC.

This clonotype appeared many times. The V and J genes are TRBV20-1 and TRBJ2-3; 11 positions agree with TRBD1. Looked up from germline, CDR1 is DFQATT and CDR2 is SNEGSKA (reference sequence). Unmatched junction bases numbered 0, after V lost 3 bases and J lost 4 bases. The CDR3 is 13 residues long. The CDR3 nucleotides are TGCAGTGCTAGGGGACAGGGGGCAGATACGCAGTATTTT. This translates into CSARGQGADTQYF.

This clonotype was observed at least ten times. V gene TRBV6-2 or TRBV6-3 combines with J gene TRBJ2-4; the D is unclear. The CDR3 runs 11 residues. Looked up from germline, CDR1 is MNHEY and CDR2 is SVGEGT. V lost 6 bases to trimming and J lost 8 bases, with 8 bases between them. The CDR3 nucleotides read TGTGCCAGCAGCCCACTCTACATTCAGTACTTC. It codes for CASSPLYIQYF.

This clonotype was counted at least ten times. CDR3 sequence reads: CASSLPSGSYEQYF. CDR3 sequence (DNA): TGTGCCAGCTCACTCCCTAGCGGAAGCTACGAGCAGTACTTC. This sequence joins TRBV18 and TRBJ2-7, with 7 bases matching TRBD2. This CDR3 contains 14 residues. From germline, CDR1 is KGHSH and CDR2 LQKENI. J was trimmed by 3 bases and V by 4 bases; bases with no gene match: 6.

The chain recombines TRBV2 with TRBJ2-7; TRBD1 matches at 8 bases. Germline V CDR1 and CDR2: SNHLY, FYNNEI. Losses at the gene ends were 10 bases for V and 0 bases for J; bases not matched to a gene: 8. The CDR3 spans 14 residues. CDR3 nucleotide sequence: TGTGCCACCACAGGGGGTGATAGCTCCTACGAGCAGTACTTC. It translates to CATTGGDSSYEQYF.

This clonotype was observed many times. The CDR3 bases are TGCAGTGCTAGGGATAGCGGGAGGGTCACCGGGGAGCTGTTTTTT. As protein: CSARDSGRVTGELFF. The chain has TRBV20-1 and TRBJ2-2, with 11 bases fitting TRBD2. Trimming at V came to 3 bases and at J to 4 bases, leaving 4 bases not matched to a gene. Germline V lookup: CDR1 DFQATT, CDR2 SNEGSKA (reference sequence). This CDR3 has 15 amino acids.

J is TRBJ2-3 and V is TRBV7-2; TRBD2 aligns across 8 bases. The CDR3 consists of 15 residues. The germline gives CDR1 SGHTA, CDR2 FQGNSA. V dropped 1 base and J dropped 9; count of bases not matched to a gene: 9. The CDR3 DNA is TGTGCCAGCAGCTTAGATCTAGCGGGCCCGGGGACGCAGTATTTT. Translated, it gives CASSLDLAGPGTQYF.

The table lists this clonotype with many counts. The chain employs TRBV19 and TRBJ2-1; 11 nucleotides line up with TRBD2. The CDR3 has 19 residues. V shed 2 bases, J shed 8 bases, and the junction held 17 bases outside the gene matches. From germline, CDR1 is LNHDA and CDR2 SQIVND (reference sequence). Written as DNA, the CDR3 is TGTGCCAGTAGTATACTCTTCACCATAACTAGCGGGAGTGGGGATGAGCAGTTCTTC. It codes for CASSILFTITSGSGDEQFF.

This clonotype came up many times. The junction departs from the called germline gene at one end, perhaps through a read error. The V gene is TRBV18, the J gene TRBJ2-1; D unresolved. CDR1 is KGHSH, CDR2 LQKENI, per germline. This CDR3 region has 14 residues. CDR3 nucleotide sequence: TGTGCCAGCTCACCGACCCCCTCCTCCAATGAGCAGTTCTTC. It encodes CASSPTPSSNEQFF.

The sample holds many counts of this clonotype. The genes are TRBV7-2 and TRBJ2-7; 7 bases map to TRBD2. CDR3 length equals 13 residues. Germline loops: CDR1 SGHTA, CDR2 FQGNSA. The V segment lost 0 bases and the J segment 6 bases; nucleotides outside the gene matches: 2. The CDR3 DNA reads as TGTGCCAGCAGCTTAGCCGGGACTACCGAGCAGTACTTC. It translates to CASSLAGTTEQYF.

This clonotype was observed many times. The limits of the CDR3 on the DNA are not certain, so only TCRdb's listed CDR3 is given. The CDR3 reads CASSSKLASGSCFF. The gene calls are TRBV11-2 and TRBJ2-2; the table's D call TRBD2 went unverified against the DNA. The CDR3 contains 14 residues when both ends are counted. Germline V gene data show CDR1 as SGHAT and CDR2 as FQNNGV.

There are a few counts of this clonotype. This rearrangement joins TRBV12-3 or TRBV12-4 to TRBJ2-1; possibly TRBD1 for D (6 bases). Trimming took off 4 bases at V and 0 bases at J, with 10 bases between the two ends. CDR3 length: 15 residues. The CDR3 sequence: CASSWGTPSYNEQFF. CDR3 DNA sequence: TGTGCCAGCAGTTGGGGGACACCCTCCTACAATGAGCAGTTCTTC.

A few counts support this clonotype. The chain is built from TRBV5-5 and TRBJ2-5; TRBD2 agrees at 8 bases. V was pared by 4 bases and J by 1 base, with 3 bases of the junction left unmatched. The CDR3 is 14 amino acids. Germline values: CDR1 SGHKS, CDR2 YYEKEE (reference sequence). Here the CDR3 DNA reads TGTGCCAGCAGCCCGGGAGGGGGCCAAGAGACCCAGTACTTC. The encoded protein is CASSPGGGQETQYF.

J is TRBJ2-5 and V is TRBV29-1; D might be TRBD2 (5 bases). Trimming left V 5 bases short and J 5 bases short, with 9 bases between. The CDR3 is 11 amino acids. Germline CDR1 reads SQVTM; CDR2 reads ANQGSEA. CDR3 amino acids: CSVSDWETQYF. Here the CDR3 DNA reads TGCAGCGTTTCGGACTGGGAGACCCAGTACTTC.

This chain joins TRBV11-2 and TRBJ2-2; D is perhaps TRBD2 (5 bases). V lost 5 bases to trimming and J lost 6 bases, with 19 bases between them. The CDR3 loop spans 16 amino acids. Germline CDR1 is SGHAT and CDR2 is FQNNGV. In nucleotides, the CDR3 is TGTGCCAGCAGCCGAAATCCATCGGGATGGCCCGGGGAGCTGTTTTTT. This codes for CASSRNPSGWPGELFF.

There are a few counts of this clonotype. The chain is built from TRBV20-1 and TRBJ1-2; TRBD1 aligns across 7 bases. This CDR3 comprises 13 residues. Germline V gene sequence: CDR1 DFQATT, CDR2 SNEGSKA (reference sequence). Trimming took 5 bases from V and 4 from J; bases not matched to a gene: 7. CDR3 nucleotide sequence: TGCAGTGCTGAAAGACAGGGAGGCTATGGCTACACCTTC. Translating it yields CSAERQGGYGYTF.

This clonotype has a handful of counts. The genes are TRBV29-1 and TRBJ1-1; unclear D gene. Per germline, CDR1 SQVTM and CDR2 ANQGSEA. Between the trimmed V and J ends, which lost 5 bases and 0 bases, there was a span of 1 base. There are 10 residues in the CDR3. The CDR3 bases are TGCAGCGTTTTGAACACTGAAGCTTTCTTT. Translated, it gives CSVLNTEAFF. Looking up the rest from reference TRBV29-1 and TRBJ1-1 gives the full variable domain: SAVISQKPSRDICQRGTSLTIQCQVDSQVTMMFWYRQQPGQSLTLIATANQGSEATYESGFVIDKFPISRPNLTFSTLTVSNMSPEDSSIYLCSVLNTEAFFGQGTRLTVV.

This clonotype was seen only a few times. J is TRBJ1-6 and V is TRBV18; D is possibly TRBD1 (5 bases). CDR3 length: 16 amino acids. Germline CDR1 is KGHSH and CDR2 is LQKENI. The V and J ends lost 4 bases and 11 bases respectively, with 21 bases between them. DNA of the CDR3: TGTGCCAGCTCACTTAGGGACGGCCAGAATTCGACACCCCTCCACTTT. Its translation: CASSLRDGQNSTPLHF.